This record covers a single TCR beta chain. Its specificity is not known. The sample belongs to a study of T cell repertoires in cytomegalovirus infection. About the research overall: Indicated by public TCR beta signatures were CMV infection and matching HLA type. Whole-study findings and limits: What dominated the ex vivo response were HLA-C-restricted CMV-specific TCR beta clonotypes. Pooled public TCR beta family frequency picked out CMV carriers with the relevant HLA.

With 1 base clipped from V and 5 bases from J, the junction kept 7 bases outside the gene matches. CDR1 and CDR2 (germline): SGHDN, FVKESK. This CDR3 region has 15 residues. MiXCR, run by TCRdb on the reads, gives a single entry per CDR3 protein. The sample lists fewer than 250,000 distinct CDR3 sequences; approximately 24% were seen once. The chain recombines TRBV14 with TRBJ2-7, with TRBD1 matching over 8 bases. The TCR was taken from a human donor in good health (CMV status not recorded). Some clones in this sample may be carry-over from other donors' samples. Sequenced material: CD8+ T cells from PBMCs. The CDR3 reads CASSQVPGGVNEQYF. The CDR3 coding sequence is TGTGCCAGCAGCCAAGTACCAGGGGGCGTGAACGAGCAGTACTTC.